This T cell receptor beta chain appears in the sequencing data of a study of shared T cell receptors in the human thymus. The data were produced by immunoSEQ multiplex PCR, yet TCRdb's version contains in-frame clones alone and is incomplete. Here the sample spans hundreds of thousands of clones, approximately 87% being singletons. The V gene lost 4 bases and the J gene lost 7 bases, with 24 bases spanning the gap. CDR3 length: 17 residues. Germline lookup yields CDR1 SGDLS and CDR2 YYNGEE. Another study also made use of these data, one on human thymus T cells. This second report adds: The source of the thymus tissue was resections taken during corrective heart surgery.

This sequence was found in a boy in the first two years of life with a congenital heart defect. The sequenced sample was thymocytes. This sequence joins TRBV9 and TRBJ1-5, with D perhaps matching TRBD1 (6 bases). CDR3 amino acids: CASSPPGHNAGEQPQHF. For the CDR3, the DNA is TGTGCCAGCAGCCCTCCGGGACACAACGCTGGGGAGCAGCCCCAGCATTTT.